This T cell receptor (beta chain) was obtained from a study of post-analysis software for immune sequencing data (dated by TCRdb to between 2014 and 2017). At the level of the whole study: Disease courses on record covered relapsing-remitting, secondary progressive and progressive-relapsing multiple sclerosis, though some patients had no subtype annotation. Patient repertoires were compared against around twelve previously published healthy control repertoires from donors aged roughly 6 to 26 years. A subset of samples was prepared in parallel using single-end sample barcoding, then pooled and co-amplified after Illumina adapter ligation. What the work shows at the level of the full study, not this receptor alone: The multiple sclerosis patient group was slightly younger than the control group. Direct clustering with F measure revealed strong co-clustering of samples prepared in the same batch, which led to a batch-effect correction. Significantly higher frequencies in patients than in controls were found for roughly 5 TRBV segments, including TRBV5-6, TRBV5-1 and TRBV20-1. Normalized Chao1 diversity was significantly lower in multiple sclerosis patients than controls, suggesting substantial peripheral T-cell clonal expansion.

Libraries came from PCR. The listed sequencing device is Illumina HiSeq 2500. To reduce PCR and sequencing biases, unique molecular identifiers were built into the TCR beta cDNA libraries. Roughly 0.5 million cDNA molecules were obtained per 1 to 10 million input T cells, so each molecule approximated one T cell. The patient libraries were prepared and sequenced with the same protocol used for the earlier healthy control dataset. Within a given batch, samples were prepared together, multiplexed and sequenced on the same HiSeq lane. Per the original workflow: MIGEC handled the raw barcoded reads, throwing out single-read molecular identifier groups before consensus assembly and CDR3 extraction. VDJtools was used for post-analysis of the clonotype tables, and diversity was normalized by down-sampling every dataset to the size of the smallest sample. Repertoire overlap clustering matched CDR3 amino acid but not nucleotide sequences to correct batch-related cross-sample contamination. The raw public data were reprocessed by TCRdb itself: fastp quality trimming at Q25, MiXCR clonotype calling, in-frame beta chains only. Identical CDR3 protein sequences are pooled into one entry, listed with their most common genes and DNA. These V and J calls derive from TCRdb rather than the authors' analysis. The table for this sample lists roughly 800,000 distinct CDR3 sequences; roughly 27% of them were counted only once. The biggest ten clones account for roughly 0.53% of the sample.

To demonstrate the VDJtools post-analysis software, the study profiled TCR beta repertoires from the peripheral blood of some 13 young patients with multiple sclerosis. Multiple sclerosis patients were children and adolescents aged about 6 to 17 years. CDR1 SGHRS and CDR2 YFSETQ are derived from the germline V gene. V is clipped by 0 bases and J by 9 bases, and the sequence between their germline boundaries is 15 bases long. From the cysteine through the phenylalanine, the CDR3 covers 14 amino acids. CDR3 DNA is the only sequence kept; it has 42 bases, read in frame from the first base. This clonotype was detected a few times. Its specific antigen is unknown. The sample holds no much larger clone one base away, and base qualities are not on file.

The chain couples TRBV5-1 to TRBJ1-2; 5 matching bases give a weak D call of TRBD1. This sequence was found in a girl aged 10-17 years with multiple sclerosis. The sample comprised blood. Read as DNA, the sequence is TGCGCCAGCAGCTTGGGACAAGGAGGGGTGAGCTACACCTTC. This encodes CASSLGQGGVSYTF.